This T cell receptor (beta chain) was profiled in a study of cytomegalovirus exposure and HLA in healthy donors. The study ran its PCR with 60 Vbeta and 13 Jbeta primers. Only in-frame clones appear in the TCRdb table, and some are missing; sequencing was by immunoSEQ multiplex PCR. In the table there are roughly 98,000 clones, roughly 80% of which are singletons. The sequencing input was PBMCs. The TCR sequence derives from a female donor in good health and CMV-seronegative.

The chain's CDR3 is CASTPGTVTNEQFF. CDR3 DNA: TGTGCCAGCACCCCCGGGACAGTGACCAATGAGCAGTTCTTC. The chain links TRBV27 to TRBJ2-1; 7 positions match TRBD1. Germline V gene data show CDR1 as MNHEY and CDR2 as SMNVEV (reference sequence). Unmatched junction bases numbered 9, after V lost 7 bases and J lost 6 bases. CDR3 length equals 14 residues.